Here is one TCR beta chain with its context. Its cognate antigen is unknown. This record belongs to a study of OX40 agonist ivuxolimab in advanced cancers. Points from the study as a whole: Normalized expansion of T-cell clones was also low for some nonresponders.

From germline, CDR1 is MNHNS and CDR2 SASEGT. The CDR3 has 14 amino acids. The ends were cut back, 3 bases at V and 7 bases at J, with 10 bases in the middle. Some clones are missing from TCRdb's copy, which holds only in-frame ones; the method was immunoSEQ multiplex PCR. The sample includes about 67,000 clones, roughly 88% of them seen just once. The chain is built from TRBV6-1 and TRBJ1-6; D is unclear. This clonotype was sampled from an adult with an advanced solid tumor such as melanoma, head and neck, liver or kidney cancer. The source was CD4+ or CD8+ T cells sorted from blood, collected in a trial of the OX40 agonist ivuxolimab. The CDR3 protein is CASSDRTLNSPLHF. As DNA, the CDR3 is TGTGCCAGCAGTGACCGGACTCTCAATTCACCCCTCCACTTT.